One sample yielded the 10 T cell receptor beta chains listed below, sequenced in a study of identical twins. MiXCR was run by TCRdb on the 5' RACE reads, yielding one entry per CDR3 protein. This table holds 350,000 to 450,000 distinct CDR3 sequences, approximately 17% found once. The sample was naive T cells sorted from blood. All receptors derive from a man between 45 and 60 years old in good health.

This clonotype was recorded many times. The V and J genes are TRBV5-5 and TRBJ2-5; 7 bases agree with TRBD1. The V gene end was trimmed by 0 bases and the J gene end by 5 bases; junction bases not matched to a gene: 4. The CDR3 length is 14 residues. Germline CDR1 reads SGHKS; CDR2 reads YYEKEE (reference sequence). CDR3 nucleotide sequence: TGTGCCAGCAGCTTGGAGGGACAGAGGGAGACCCAGTACTTC. This gives the protein CASSLEGQRETQYF.

This clonotype was observed a handful of times. The chain links TRBV9 to TRBJ1-2; no clear D gene. Deletions cut 0 bases from V and 4 bases from J, with 7 bases between. The CDR3 is 13 amino acids. CDR1 and CDR2 (germline): SGDLS, YYNGEE. CDR3 protein: CASSVGATYGYTF. The CDR3 DNA reads TGTGCCAGCAGCGTAGGGGCGACCTATGGCTACACCTTC.

This clonotype occurred a few times. The chain recombines TRBV5-1 with TRBJ1-2, with D perhaps matching TRBD1 (6 bases). Germline values: CDR1 SGHRS, CDR2 YFSETQ. CDR3 length: 14 residues. V was cut by 4 bases and J by 0 bases, with 10 bases left in between. CDR3 protein: CASSPDSTNYGYTF. The CDR3 DNA reads as TGCGCCAGCAGCCCGGACAGTACTAACTATGGCTACACCTTC.

The table lists this clonotype with many counts. The rearrangement links TRBV3-1 to TRBJ2-7; 9 positions match TRBD2. J gave up 4 bases and V 1 base, and 2 bases lay outside the gene matches. Germline V gene sequence: CDR1 LGHDT, CDR2 YNNKEL (reference sequence). The CDR3 spans 14 residues. This CDR3 is CASSQGLAGYEQYF. The DNA of the CDR3 is TGTGCCAGCAGCCAAGGGCTAGCGGGGTACGAGCAGTACTTC.

This chain joins TRBV12-3 or TRBV12-4 and TRBJ1-1; 9 nucleotides agree with TRBD1. The CDR3 loop spans 14 amino acids. The trim removed 6 bases at V and 3 bases at J, leaving 5 bases unmatched. The CDR3 is CASSLRDRDTEAFF. The CDR3 DNA is TGTGCCAGCAGCCTCCGGGACAGGGACACTGAAGCTTTCTTT.

The chain has TRBV29-1 and TRBJ2-7; no reliable D call. The CDR3 sequence is 14 residues long. Looked up from germline, CDR1 is SQVTM and CDR2 is ANQGSEA. Trimming took off 4 bases at V and 1 base at J, with 14 bases between the two ends. CDR3 sequence: CSVGGRLGSYEQYF. For the CDR3, the DNA is TGCAGCGTTGGCGGACGTTTAGGTTCCTACGAGCAGTACTTC.

V usage is TRBV29-1 and J usage is TRBJ2-1; D is perhaps TRBD1 (6 bases). CDR3 length: 15 residues. Between the trimmed V and J ends, which lost 5 bases and 2 bases, there was a span of 16 bases. Germline values: CDR1 SQVTM, CDR2 ANQGSEA. The CDR3 here is CSVMRGSGTYNEQFF. The CDR3 nucleotides read TGCAGCGTTATGAGGGGGAGCGGAACCTACAATGAGCAGTTCTTC.

This chain uses TRBV9 with TRBJ2-7; unclear D gene. Germline lookup yields CDR1 SGDLS and CDR2 YYNGEE. V shed 2 bases and J shed 2 bases, with 11 bases lying between them. CDR3 size: 14 residues. CDR3 DNA: TGTGCCAGCAGCGTCAGCTCCGCGGCCTACGAGCAGTACTTC. Translating gives CASSVSSAAYEQYF.

This clonotype showed up just a few times. The rearrangement links TRBV28 to TRBJ2-7, with TRBD2 as a possible D gene (5 bases). This CDR3 has 14 residues. Trimming pared 3 bases from V and 3 bases from J, leaving 12 bases between. The V gene's germline CDR1 is MDHEN and CDR2 SYDVKM. CDR3 residues: CASSFFAEVYEQYF. In DNA, the CDR3 is TGTGCCAGCAGTTTCTTCGCGGAGGTCTACGAGCAGTACTTC.

This clonotype has a count of ten or more. The gene calls are TRBV20-1 and TRBJ2-5, with 12 bases aligning to TRBD2. Germline V gives CDR1 DFQATT, CDR2 SNEGSKA (reference sequence). Germline trimming cut 6 bases from V and 2 bases from J; bases unmatched to any gene: 10. CDR3 length equals 16 residues. As DNA, the CDR3 is TGCAGTGCGTCGGATCTAGCGGGGGGGATACAAGAGACCCAGTACTTC. Translation: CSASDLAGGIQETQYF.